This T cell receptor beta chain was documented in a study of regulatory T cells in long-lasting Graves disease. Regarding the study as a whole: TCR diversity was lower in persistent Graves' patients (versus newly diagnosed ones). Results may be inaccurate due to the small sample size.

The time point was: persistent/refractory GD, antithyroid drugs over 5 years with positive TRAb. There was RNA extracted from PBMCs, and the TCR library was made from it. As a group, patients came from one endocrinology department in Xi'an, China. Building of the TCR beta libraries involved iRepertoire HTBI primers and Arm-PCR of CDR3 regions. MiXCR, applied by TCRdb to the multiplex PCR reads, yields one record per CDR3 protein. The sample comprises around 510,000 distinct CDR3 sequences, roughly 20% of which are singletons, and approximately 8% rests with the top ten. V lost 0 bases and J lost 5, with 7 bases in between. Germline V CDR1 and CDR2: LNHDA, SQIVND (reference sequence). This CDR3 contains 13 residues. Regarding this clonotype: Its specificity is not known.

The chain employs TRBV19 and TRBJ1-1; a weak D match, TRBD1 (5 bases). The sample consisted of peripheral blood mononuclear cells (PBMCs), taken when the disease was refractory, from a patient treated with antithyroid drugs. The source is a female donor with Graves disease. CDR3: CASSIDGGTEAFF. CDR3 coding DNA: TGTGCCAGTAGTATAGACGGGGGGACTGAAGCTTTCTTT.